Following are 8 T cell receptor beta chains from one sample sequenced in a study of CD8 T cells in Susac syndrome. RNA in amounts of about 0.5 to 1 ug was reverse transcribed with random hexamers. A single record per CDR3 protein comes from TCRdb applying MiXCR to the immunoSEQ multiplex PCR reads. In the table there are roughly 150,000 distinct CDR3 sequences, 90% to 95% of which are singletons. The sequenced sample consisted of CD4+ T cells from PBMCs. These receptors came from a human donor with Susac syndrome.

This chain joins TRBV20-1 and TRBJ2-3; tentatively, D is TRBD2 (5 bases). The CDR3 has 14 residues. Germline V gene data show CDR1 as DFQATT and CDR2 as SNEGSKA (reference sequence). Trimming shortened V by 5 bases and J by 6 bases, and 18 bases separated the two germline ends. DNA for the CDR3: TGCAGTGCTCCCCACTTTCTAACTAGGGATACGCAGTATTTT. Amino acid sequence: CSAPHFLTRDTQYF.

V usage is TRBV12-3 or TRBV12-4 and J usage is TRBJ2-7; D not resolved. The CDR3 consists of 11 residues. With 5 bases removed from V and 9 bases from J, the gap between germline ends came to 11 bases. CDR3 amino acids: CASSPGFGQYF. The CDR3 nucleotides are TGTGCCAGCAGTCCTGGTTTCGGGCAGTACTTC.

The gene calls are TRBV20-1 and TRBJ1-6; D is ambiguous. Germline CDR1 is DFQATT and CDR2 is SNEGSKA (reference sequence). The V end was cut by 7 bases, the J end by 0 bases, with 7 bases between. The CDR3 is 13 residues long. The CDR3 reads CSVAPSYNSPLHF. DNA for the CDR3: TGCAGTGTGGCCCCCTCCTATAATTCACCCCTCCACTTT.

The genes are TRBV12-3 or TRBV12-4 and TRBJ1-1; 12 bases line up with TRBD1. This CDR3 is built from 18 residues. V shed 5 bases, J shed 0 bases, and the junction held 10 bases outside the gene matches. DNA for the CDR3: TGTGCCAGCAGTAGGGGGACAGGGGGCCACTTCATGAACACTGAAGCTTTCTTT. Its protein is CASSRGTGGHFMNTEAFF.

V usage is TRBV5-1 and J usage is TRBJ2-1, with 13 bases that match TRBD2. The CDR3 runs to 15 residues. Germline V lookup: CDR1 SGHRS, CDR2 YFSETQ. Trimming at V came to 4 bases and at J to 12 bases, leaving 10 bases not matched to a gene. CDR3 coding DNA: TGCGCCAGCAGCCCTTCAGCCGGGACTAGCGGGGTGCAGTTCTTC. Protein product: CASSPSAGTSGVQFF. Filled out from reference TRBV5-1 and TRBJ2-1, the complete variable domain reads KAGVTQTPRYLIKTRGQQVTLSCSPISGHRSVSWYQQTPGQGLQFLFEYFSETQRNKGNFPGRFSGRQFSNSRSEMNVSTLELGDSALYLCASSPSAGTSGVQFFGPGTRLTVL.

The V gene is TRBV29-1, the J gene TRBJ2-3; no definite D call. CDR1 and CDR2 (germline): SQVTM, ANQGSEA. The CDR3 is made up of 11 amino acids. CDR3 region: CIVAPTDTQYF. For the CDR3, the DNA is TGCATCGTAGCCCCCACAGATACGCAGTATTTT.

This chain joins TRBV3-1 and TRBJ1-5, with TRBD1 matching 8 bases. The CDR3 spans 16 residues. The J segment lost 6 bases and the V segment lost 4 bases, leaving 11 bases of the junction unmatched. Germline CDR1 is LGHDT and CDR2 is YNNKEL (reference sequence). The CDR3, as DNA: TGTGCCAGCAGCCTAGCAGGAACAGGGGGAAGTCAGCCCCAGCATTTT. This gives the protein CASSLAGTGGSQPQHF.

The V call is TRBV20-1, the J call TRBJ2-3; 11 bases match TRBD2. CDR1 and CDR2 from the germline V gene are DFQATT and SNEGSKA (reference sequence). With 3 bases clipped from V and 2 bases from J, the junction kept 7 bases outside the gene matches. This CDR3 region has 16 residues. The CDR3 nucleotides read TGCAGTGCTAGTCATACTAGCGGGGGCACCACAGATACGCAGTATTTT. Its translation: CSASHTSGGTTDTQYF.